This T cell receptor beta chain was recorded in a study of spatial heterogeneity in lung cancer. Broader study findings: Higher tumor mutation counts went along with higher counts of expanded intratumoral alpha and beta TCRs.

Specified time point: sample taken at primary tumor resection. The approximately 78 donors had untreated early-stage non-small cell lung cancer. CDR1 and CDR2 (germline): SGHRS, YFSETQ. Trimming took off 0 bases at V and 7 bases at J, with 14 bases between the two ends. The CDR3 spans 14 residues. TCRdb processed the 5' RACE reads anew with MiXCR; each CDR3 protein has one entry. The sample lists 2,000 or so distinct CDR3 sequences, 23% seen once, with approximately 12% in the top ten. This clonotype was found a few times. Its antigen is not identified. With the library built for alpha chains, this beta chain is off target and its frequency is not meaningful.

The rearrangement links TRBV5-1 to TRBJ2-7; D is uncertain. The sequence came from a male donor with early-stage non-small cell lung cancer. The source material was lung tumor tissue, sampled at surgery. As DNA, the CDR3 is TGCGCCAGCAGCTTGGAAGGCCCCGTGTCGGAGCAGTACTTC. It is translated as CASSLEGPVSEQYF.